This T cell receptor (beta chain) is from a study of OX40 agonist ivuxolimab in advanced cancers. Study at large: The dose-escalation cohort was around 83% male, with a mean age of about 58 years, ranging roughly 23 to 79.

As for this clone: Its target is not known.

This CDR3 spans 13 amino acids. Trimming left V 6 bases short and J 5 bases short, with 10 bases between. Germline loops: CDR1 LNHDA, CDR2 SQIVND (reference sequence). Study-wide findings and caveats: What antigens the expanded peripheral T cells recognized was never established.

Produced via immunoSEQ multiplex PCR; TCRdb's table is partial and in-frame only. Among roughly 79,000 clones listed, 91% were seen once. Sampling of blood occurred at baseline, cycle 4 day 1, and cycle 7 day 1. The chain combines TRBV19 with TRBJ2-2, with D possibly matching TRBD2 (6 bases). The receptor was derived from an adult with an advanced solid tumor such as melanoma, head and neck, liver or kidney cancer. Here the sequenced sample was CD4+ or CD8+ T cells sorted from blood, taken in a trial of the OX40 agonist ivuxolimab. CDR3 coding DNA: TGTGCCAGTAGCAACGGGGGAACCGGGGAGCTGTTTTTT. Its protein is CASSNGGTGELFF.